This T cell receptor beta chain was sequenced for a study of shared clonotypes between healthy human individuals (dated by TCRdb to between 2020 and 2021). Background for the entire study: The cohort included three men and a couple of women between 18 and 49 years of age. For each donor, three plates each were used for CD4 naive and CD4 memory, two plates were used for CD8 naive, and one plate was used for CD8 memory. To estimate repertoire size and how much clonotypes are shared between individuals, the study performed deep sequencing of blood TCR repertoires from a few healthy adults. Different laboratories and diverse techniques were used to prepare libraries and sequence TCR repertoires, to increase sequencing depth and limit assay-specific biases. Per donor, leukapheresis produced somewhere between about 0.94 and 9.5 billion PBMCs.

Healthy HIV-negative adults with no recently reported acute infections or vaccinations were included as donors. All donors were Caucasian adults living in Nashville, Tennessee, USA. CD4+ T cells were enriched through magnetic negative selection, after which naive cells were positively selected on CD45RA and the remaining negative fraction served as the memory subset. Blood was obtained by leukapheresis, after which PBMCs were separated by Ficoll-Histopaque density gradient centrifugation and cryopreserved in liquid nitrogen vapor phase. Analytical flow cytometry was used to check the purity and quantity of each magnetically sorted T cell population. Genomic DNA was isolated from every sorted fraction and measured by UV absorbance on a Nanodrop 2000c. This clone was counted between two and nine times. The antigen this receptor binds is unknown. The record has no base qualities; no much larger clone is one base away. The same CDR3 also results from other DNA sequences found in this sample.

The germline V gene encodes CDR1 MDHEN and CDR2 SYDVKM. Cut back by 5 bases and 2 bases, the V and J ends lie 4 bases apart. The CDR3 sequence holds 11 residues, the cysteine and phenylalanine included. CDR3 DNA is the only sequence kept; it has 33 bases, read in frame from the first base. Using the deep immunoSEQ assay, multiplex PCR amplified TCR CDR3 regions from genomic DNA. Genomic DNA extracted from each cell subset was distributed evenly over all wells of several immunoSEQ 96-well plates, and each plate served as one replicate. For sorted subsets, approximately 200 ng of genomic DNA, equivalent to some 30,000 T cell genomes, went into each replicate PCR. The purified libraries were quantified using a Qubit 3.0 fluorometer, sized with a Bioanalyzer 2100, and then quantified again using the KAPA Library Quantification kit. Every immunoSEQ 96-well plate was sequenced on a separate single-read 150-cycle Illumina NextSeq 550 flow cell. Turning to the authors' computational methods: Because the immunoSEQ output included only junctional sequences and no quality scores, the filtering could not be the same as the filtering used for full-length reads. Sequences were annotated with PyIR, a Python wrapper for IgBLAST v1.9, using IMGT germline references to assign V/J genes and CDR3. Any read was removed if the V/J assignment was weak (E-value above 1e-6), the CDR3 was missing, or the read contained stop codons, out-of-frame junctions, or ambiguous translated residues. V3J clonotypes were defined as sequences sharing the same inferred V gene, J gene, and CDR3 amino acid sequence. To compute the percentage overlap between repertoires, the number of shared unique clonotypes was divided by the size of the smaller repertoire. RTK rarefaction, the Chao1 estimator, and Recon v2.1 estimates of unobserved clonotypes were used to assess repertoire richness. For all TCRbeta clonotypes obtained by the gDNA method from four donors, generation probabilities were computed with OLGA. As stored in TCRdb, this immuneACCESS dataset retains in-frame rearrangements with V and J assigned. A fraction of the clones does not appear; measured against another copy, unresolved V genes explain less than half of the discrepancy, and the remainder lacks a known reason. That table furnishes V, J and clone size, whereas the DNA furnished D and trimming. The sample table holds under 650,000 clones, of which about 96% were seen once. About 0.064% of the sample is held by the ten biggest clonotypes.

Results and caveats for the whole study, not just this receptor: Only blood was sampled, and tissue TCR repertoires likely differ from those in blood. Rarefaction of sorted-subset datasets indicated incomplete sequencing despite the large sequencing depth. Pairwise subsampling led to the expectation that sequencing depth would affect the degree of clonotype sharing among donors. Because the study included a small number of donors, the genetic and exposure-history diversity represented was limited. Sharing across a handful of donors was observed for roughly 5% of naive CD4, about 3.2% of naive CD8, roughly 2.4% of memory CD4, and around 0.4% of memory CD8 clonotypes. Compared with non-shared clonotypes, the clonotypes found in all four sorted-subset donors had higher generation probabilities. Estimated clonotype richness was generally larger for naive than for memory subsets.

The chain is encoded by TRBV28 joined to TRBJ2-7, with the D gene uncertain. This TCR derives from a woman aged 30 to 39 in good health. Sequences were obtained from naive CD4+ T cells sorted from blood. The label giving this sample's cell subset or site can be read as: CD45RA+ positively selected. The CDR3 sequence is CASSPAYEQYF. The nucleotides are TGTGCCAGCAGTCCAGCCTACGAGCAGTACTTC.